The 19 T cell receptor beta chains reported below all come from one sample, sequenced in a study of shared clonotypes between healthy human individuals (dated by TCRdb to about 2020). The receptor library was made with the immunoSEQ multiplex PCR assay. What TCRdb holds here is the immuneACCESS table cut down to in-frame rearrangements. Part of the clones is not present; checked against another copy, under half of the missing clones reflect an unresolved V gene, and the others are unexplained. The sample records some 1 million clones, 60% to 80% of which are singletons. The top ten constitute roughly 1.5% of the sample. The sequenced material came from memory CD4+ T cells sorted from blood. Taken with the paper, the label for cell subset or site translates to: CD45RA-negative fraction. Receptors were obtained from a man between 18 and 35 years old in good health.

Remarks on this clone: The sample has other DNA sequences that encode this CDR3 too. The chain couples TRBV6-5 to TRBJ1-1, with TRBD1 matching 7 bases. Germline CDR1 MNHEY, CDR2 SVGAGI. The V and J ends lost 8 bases and 7 bases, in that order; junction bases with no gene match: 7. The length of the CDR3 is 12 residues. Written as DNA, the CDR3 is TGTGCCAGCTCACGACAGGGCGGTGAAGCTTTCTTT. Translation gives CASSRQGGEAFF.

The chain has TRBV27 and TRBJ1-2, with D possibly matching TRBD1 (6 bases). CDR3 length: 13 residues. V was pared by 6 bases and J by 7 bases, with 15 bases between. Germline V gives CDR1 MNHEY, CDR2 SMNVEV (reference sequence). This CDR3 reads CASRKTGISGYTF. The CDR3 coding sequence is TGTGCCAGCAGAAAAACAGGGATAAGTGGCTACACCTTC.

The rearrangement links TRBV5-6 to TRBJ2-3; D is ambiguous. The CDR3 has 13 amino acids. V dropped 0 bases and J dropped 0 bases, with 2 bases sitting between them. The V gene's germline CDR1 is SGHDT and CDR2 YYEEEE. The CDR3 nucleotides read TGTGCCAGCAGCTTGGGTAGCACAGATACGCAGTATTTT. This translates into CASSLGSTDTQYF. Looking up the rest from reference TRBV5-6 and TRBJ2-3 gives the full variable domain: DAGVTQSPTHLIKTRGQQVTLRCSPKSGHDTVSWYQQALGQGPQFIFQYYEEEERQRGNFPDRFSGHQFPNYSSELNVNALLLGDSALYLCASSLGSTDTQYFGPGTRLTVL.

The chain employs TRBV7-9 and TRBJ1-2, with D uncertain. CDR1 SEHNR and CDR2 FQNEAQ come from the germline V gene (reference sequence). The CDR3 sequence is 13 residues long. Trimming removed 4 bases from V and 7 bases from J, with 13 bases in between. In DNA, the CDR3 is TGTGCCAGCAGCTCCCGCGGGTCGGGTGGCTACACCTTC. Its translation is CASSSRGSGGYTF.

The rearrangement links TRBV28 to TRBJ1-2, with D perhaps TRBD1 (6 bases). Trimming pared 4 bases from V and 7 bases from J, leaving 31 bases between. Per germline, CDR1 MDHEN and CDR2 SYDVKM. This CDR3 spans 19 amino acids. The DNA for the CDR3 is TGTGCCAGCAGTTCCTCCCCAGGGCGGGGGCGGCGGGATCTGGGTGGCTACACCTTC. Protein sequence: CASSSSPGRGRRDLGGYTF.

The rearrangement links TRBV11-2 to TRBJ1-1; 7 bases line up with TRBD1. Germline V gene sequence: CDR1 SGHAT, CDR2 FQNNGV. Losses at the gene ends were 6 bases for V and 4 bases for J; bases not matched to a gene: 8. This CDR3 region has 14 residues. The CDR3: CASRQGQFLTEAFF. The DNA of the CDR3 is TGTGCCAGCAGACAGGGACAGTTCCTCACTGAAGCTTTCTTT.

V and J are TRBV21-1 and TRBJ2-6; TRBD1, the D gene given by the table, was not confirmed from the DNA. TRBV21-1 is given as a pseudogene. There are 17 residues in the CDR3. CDR3 sequence reads: CASNRQGLSSGANVLTF. DNA of the CDR3: TGTGCCAGCAACAGACAGGGTCTTAGCTCTGGGGCCAACGTCCTGACTTTC.

This clone was found once. The CDR3 sequence: CSVRGGGETQYF. The CDR3 coding sequence is TGCAGCGTGAGAGGAGGGGGGGAGACCCAGTACTTC. The genes are TRBV29-1 and TRBJ2-5; D might be TRBD1 or TRBD2, each matching 6 bases. This CDR3 is 12 amino acids long. Germline V gene lookup returns CDR1 SQVTM and CDR2 ANQGSEA. V was clipped by 6 bases and J by 5 bases, with 13 bases between them.

This clone was seen repeatedly, ten times or more. This chain joins TRBV21-1 and TRBJ1-5. TRBV21-1 is a documented pseudogene. This CDR3 region has 16 residues. As DNA, the CDR3 is TGTGCCAGCAGCCATCCTTCGAGCCCGGCGGAGCAGCCCCAGCATTTT. This gives the protein CASSHPSSPAEQPQHF.

Details on this clone: The sample carries other DNA sequences with the same CDR3. The chain has TRBV5-6 and TRBJ2-3; no firm D call. CDR1 SGHDT and CDR2 YYEEEE come from the germline V gene. The CDR3 runs to 13 residues. V was clipped by 4 bases and J by 2 bases, with 8 bases between them. The CDR3 here is CASSPLITDTQYF. The CDR3 nucleotides are TGTGCCAGCAGCCCGCTCATCACAGATACGCAGTATTTT.

This clone was recorded many times. This chain links TRBV29-1 with TRBJ2-1; D is unresolved. Trimming cost V 7 bases and J 4 bases, with 8 bases left between them. The CDR3 has 11 residues. Per germline, CDR1 SQVTM and CDR2 ANQGSEA. Here the CDR3 DNA reads TGCAGCGGAGAGGCTTACAATGAGCAGTTCTTC. This encodes CSGEAYNEQFF.

The genes are TRBV27 and TRBJ2-3; 11 bases line up with TRBD2. The germline V gene encodes CDR1 MNHEY and CDR2 SMNVEV (reference sequence). The CDR3 has 16 amino acids. The V and J ends lost 5 bases and 4 bases, in that order; junction bases with no gene match: 8. The CDR3 bases are TGTGCCAGCAGTGGTAGCGGGAGGGCCTTCCCAGATACGCAGTATTTT. It translates to CASSGSGRAFPDTQYF.

J is TRBJ2-3 and V is TRBV10-1; 7 bases line up with TRBD2. This CDR3 has 12 residues. The J segment lost 11 bases and the V segment lost 3 bases, leaving 5 bases of the junction unmatched. Germline loops: CDR1 WNHNN, CDR2 SYGVQD (reference sequence). The chain's CDR3 is CASSDGGIWQYF. CDR3 nucleotide sequence: TGCGCCAGCAGTGACGGGGGGATCTGGCAGTATTTT.

This clone came up once. The chain uses TRBV2 and TRBJ2-7, with 8 bases lining up with TRBD1. This CDR3 contains 14 residues. J gave up 6 bases and V 6 bases, and 10 bases lay outside the gene matches. Germline V lookup: CDR1 SNHLY, CDR2 FYNNEI. The CDR3 region is CASRNDRGVGEQYF. The CDR3 DNA sequence: TGTGCCAGCAGGAACGACAGGGGAGTCGGCGAGCAGTACTTC.

This clone was observed a few times. This CDR3 reads CASSPPPAGRGHEQYF. The CDR3 DNA reads TGTGCCAGCAGCCCACCCCCTGCCGGCAGGGGCCACGAGCAGTACTTC. V is TRBV7-9 and J is TRBJ2-7, with D maybe TRBD1 (6 bases). The CDR3 length is 16 residues. Germline assignment: CDR1 SEHNR and CDR2 FQNEAQ (reference sequence). Trimming removed 5 bases from V and 5 bases from J, with 22 bases in between. Supplemented by reference TRBV7-9 and TRBJ2-7, the full variable domain reads DTGVSQNPRHKITKRGQNVTFRCDPISEHNRLYWYRQTLGQGPEFLTYFQNEAQLEKSRLLSDRFSAERPKGSFSTLEIQRTEQGDSAMYLCASSPPPAGRGHEQYFGPGTRLTVT.

The chain is built from TRBV10-2 and TRBJ1-2, with D hard to call. Germline V gene sequence: CDR1 WSHSY, CDR2 SAAADI. This CDR3 is 12 amino acids long. The V gene lost 2 bases and the J gene lost 8 bases, with 9 bases spanning the gap. In nucleotides, the CDR3 is TGCGCCAGCAGTGAGGAGATTAAGGGCTACACCTTC. It encodes CASSEEIKGYTF.

The J gene is TRBJ2-3, the V gene TRBV5-1; the D gene is possibly TRBD2 (6 bases). Germline V lookup: CDR1 SGHRS, CDR2 YFSETQ. This CDR3 is 16 amino acids long. The V gene lost 0 bases and the J gene lost 2 bases, with 13 bases spanning the gap. The CDR3 DNA is TGCGCCAGCAGCTTGGGCGGGAAGAGGTCCACAGATACGCAGTATTTT. Translated, it gives CASSLGGKRSTDTQYF.

The chain couples TRBV28 to TRBJ1-5; D is unclear. Per germline, CDR1 MDHEN and CDR2 SYDVKM. The CDR3 spans 14 residues. V was cut by 3 bases and J by 1 base, with 7 bases left in between. CDR3 bases: TGTGCCAGCAGTTTTCCTCCGAGCAATCAGCCCCAGCATTTT. Its translation: CASSFPPSNQPQHF.

The count of this clone is one. V usage is TRBV7-9 and J usage is TRBJ2-7; D could derive from TRBD1 or TRBD2 (5 bases each). V was cut by 4 bases and J by 1 base, with 20 bases left in between. The germline gives CDR1 SEHNR, CDR2 FQNEAQ (reference sequence). The CDR3 is 17 residues long. DNA for the CDR3: TGTGCCAGCAGCTCATGGGGCGTACTCGGGAAGTCCTACGAGCAGTACTTC. Its protein is CASSSWGVLGKSYEQYF.